This is a list of T cell receptor beta chains from one sample in a study of T-cell reconstitution after alpha-beta-depleted transplantation in children. TCRdb re-derived calls from the PCR reads in MiXCR, one entry per CDR3 protein. The data contain 480,000 or so distinct CDR3 sequences, roughly 10% of them singletons. Specimen: PBMCs, collected before TCRalphabeta/CD19-depleted stem cell transplant. The receptor set was obtained from a child aged 2-15 years with inherited bone marrow failure, due to receive a stem cell transplant. The CDR3 runs from the conserved cysteine through the conserved F or W. A D gene is named only where the DNA matches it firmly. Size values are once, few and many counts, or a class for expanded clones, and some rows have none.

size	V	D	J	CDR3	DNA
many	TRBV20-1	TRBD1	TRBJ2-7	CSARDRTGSIYEQYF	TGCAGTGCTAGGGACCGGACAGGGTCGATCTACGAGCAGTACTTC
many	TRBV20-1	TRBD1	TRBJ2-5	CSAPDRVQETQYF	TGCAGTGCTCCGGACAGGGTCCAAGAGACCCAGTACTTC
many	TRBV27	.	TRBJ2-2	CASRTQRYTGELFF	TGTGCCAGCAGAACACAGAGGTACACCGGGGAGCTGTTTTTT
few	TRBV19	.	TRBJ2-1	CASSPNLFEQFF	TGTGCCAGTAGCCCCAATCTGTTTGAGCAGTTCTTC
.	TRBV5-1	TRBD2	TRBJ2-7	CASSLRGAGGRGYEQYF	TGCGCCAGCAGCTTGAGGGGGGCGGGAGGCCGGGGCTACGAGCAGTACTTC
few	TRBV19	.	TRBJ1-6	CASSTGLTSSYNSPLHF	TGTGCCAGTAGCACCGGGCTGACGAGCTCCTATAATTCACCCCTCCACTTT
many	TRBV6-5	.	TRBJ2-3	CASSFRGAQYF	TGTGCCAGCAGTTTCCGGGGAGCGCAGTATTTT
.	TRBV9	.	TRBJ2-2	CASSVDGGDWTGELFF	TGTGCCAGCAGCGTAGATGGTGGAGATTGGACCGGGGAGCTGTTTTTT
many	TRBV10-1	.	TRBJ2-7	CASSESTYEQYF	TGCGCCAGCAGTGAGTCAACCTACGAGCAGTACTTC
many	TRBV6-5	.	TRBJ2-7	CASSYSILSYEQYF	TGTGCCAGCAGTTACTCGATTCTGAGCTACGAGCAGTACTTC
.	TRBV5-1	.	TRBJ2-7	CASSLSPDGTYEQYF	TGCGCCAGCAGCTTGTCCCCGGACGGTACCTACGAGCAGTACTTC
.	TRBV12-3/TRBV12-4	TRBD1	TRBJ2-5	CASSLGTGGVKTQYF	TGTGCCAGCAGTTTGGGGACAGGGGGTGTTAAGACCCAGTACTTC
many	TRBV4-2	.	TRBJ2-3	CASSQDPTTTDTQYF	TGTGCCAGCAGCCAAGATCCGACTACCACAGATACGCAGTATTTT
.	TRBV5-1	.	TRBJ1-2	CASSLEGAVANYGYTF	TGCGCCAGCAGCTTGGAGGGCGCAGTAGCTAACTATGGCTACACCTTC
.	TRBV7-2	TRBD2	TRBJ2-3	CASSLVPLAGGTDTQYF	TGTGCCAGCAGCTTAGTCCCCCTAGCGGGAGGGACAGATACGCAGTATTTT
many	TRBV28	TRBD2	TRBJ2-7	CASSSGTRPYEQYF	TGTGCCAGCAGTTCCGGGACTAGACCCTACGAGCAGTACTTC
many	TRBV27	.	TRBJ2-7	CASSSSLSDEQYF	TGTGCCAGCAGTTCCTCCCTCTCGGACGAGCAGTACTTC
many	TRBV24-1	TRBD2	TRBJ2-7	CATSSREAYEQYF	TGTGCCACCAGTTCGCGGGAGGCCTACGAGCAGTACTTC
many	TRBV6-2/TRBV6-3	TRBD2	TRBJ2-6	CASSFGLAGAALGANVLTF	TGTGCCAGCAGTTTTGGACTAGCGGGAGCTGCCCTTGGGGCCAACGTCCTGACTTTC
many	TRBV30	.	TRBJ2-7	CAWSVGLYSYEQYF	TGTGCCTGGAGTGTAGGGCTCTACTCCTACGAGCAGTACTTC
many	TRBV27	TRBD1	TRBJ2-3	CASNPEGTGIETQYF	TGTGCCAGCAACCCAGAAGGGACAGGAATTGAAACGCAGTATTTT
once	TRBV20-1	TRBD2	TRBJ2-1	CSALAGGAYNEQFF	TGCAGTGCCCTAGCGGGAGGCGCCTACAATGAGCAGTTCTTC
many	TRBV4-3	.	TRBJ2-2	CASSQDVGIAGELFF	TGCGCCAGCAGCCAAGATGTTGGGATCGCCGGGGAGCTGTTTTTT
many	TRBV28	.	TRBJ1-2	CASSWAGWNYGYTF	TGTGCCAGCAGTTGGGCAGGGTGGAACTATGGCTACACCTTC
many	TRBV3-1	TRBD1	TRBJ1-1	CASSLWGTGESGTEAFF	TGTGCCAGCAGCCTCTGGGGGACAGGGGAATCGGGCACTGAAGCTTTCTTT
many	TRBV4-3	TRBD2	TRBJ2-2	CASSQDSAGGLASTGELFF	TGCGCCAGCAGCCAAGATTCCGCCGGGGGACTAGCCAGCACCGGGGAGCTGTTTTTT
few	TRBV11-2	TRBD2	TRBJ2-1	CASSSLTSGRNNEQFF	TGTGCCAGCAGCTCCCTGACTAGCGGGAGGAACAATGAGCAGTTCTTC
many	TRBV10-3	.	TRBJ2-5	CAIKAEDHQETQYF	TGTGCCATCAAGGCGGAGGATCACCAAGAGACCCAGTACTTC
few	TRBV27	TRBD2	TRBJ2-3	CASSLRDYLSADTQYF	TGTGCCAGCAGTTTAAGGGACTACCTTTCTGCAGATACGCAGTATTTT
.	TRBV5-6	.	TRBJ2-3	CASSGGQVTDTQYF	TGTGCCAGCAGCGGGGGCCAGGTCACAGATACGCAGTATTTT
few	TRBV6-1	.	TRBJ2-2	CASSRGYTGELFF	TGTGCCAGCAGCCGAGGATATACCGGGGAGCTGTTTTTT
many	TRBV7-2	.	TRBJ1-2	CASSRTSNYGYTF	TGTGCCAGCAGCCGGACATCTAACTATGGCTACACCTTC
.	TRBV15	.	TRBJ1-1	CATSRRERSPMNTEAFF	TGTGCCACCAGCAGGCGGGAGCGGTCCCCGATGAACACTGAAGCTTTCTTT
many	TRBV28	.	TRBJ2-7	CASSSDDVRVVVRGQYF	TGTGCCAGCAGTTCGGATGACGTCAGGGTTGTAGTTCGGGGGCAGTACTTC